The next 27 T cell receptor beta chains were all read from a single sample in a study of CD8 T cells in cerebrospinal fluid in Alzheimer's disease (dated by TCRdb to about 2020). Receptors were amplified or captured by 10x single-cell sequencing. Sequencing relied on a NextSeq 550. Once TCRdb had reprocessed the reads, it stored one entry per CDR3 protein sequence and supplied no DNA. The table for this sample lists about 1,100 distinct CDR3 sequences. The top ten clones comprise 8% to 11% of the sample. The sequencing input was cerebrospinal fluid. Every receptor here comes from a human donor with mild cognitive impairment.

The V call is TRBV21-1, the J call TRBJ1-1; TCRdb's assignment of TRBD1 cannot be checked, as there is no DNA. TRBV21-1 is described as a pseudogene. CDR3 length equals 11 residues. The CDR3 here is CASSKEQGAFF.

This clonotype ranks as large in terms of frequency. The rearrangement joins TRBV12-3 or TRBV12-4 to TRBJ2-3; TCRdb lists TRBD1, though no DNA is available to test this call. The CDR3 is 15 amino acids. The CDR3: CASRISGGFGDTQYF.

This clonotype is medium-sized by frequency. The genes are TRBV7-2 and TRBJ1-5; the TCRdb D gene call, TRBD1, has no DNA to confirm it. CDR3 size: 15 residues. CDR1 is SGHTA and CDR2 is FQGNSA in the germline V gene. The CDR3 here is CASSSSGRPNQPQHF.

By frequency, this clonotype is medium-sized. V gene TRBV10-2 combines with J gene TRBJ2-7; the TCRdb call, TRBD2, lacks DNA for checking. The CDR3 covers 16 residues. Germline CDR1 WSHSY, CDR2 SAAADI. CDR3 in amino acids: CASSEKGVRGGYEQYF.

Considering frequency, this clonotype is medium-sized. V gene TRBV19 combines with J gene TRBJ2-6; as DNA is missing, the TRBD2 call by TCRdb cannot be tested. Germline CDR1 is LNHDA and CDR2 is SQIVND (reference sequence). The CDR3 has 16 residues. CDR3 protein: CASSPSGSSGANVLTF. The complete variable domain, with remaining parts taken from reference TRBV19 and TRBJ2-6, reads DGGITQSPKYLFRKEGQNVTLSCEQNLNHDAMYWYRQDPGQGLRLIYYSQIVNDFQKGDIAEGYSVSREKKESFPLTVTSAQKNPTAFYLCASSPSGSSGANVLTFGAGSRLTVL.

Measured by frequency, this clonotype is medium-sized. This rearrangement joins TRBV29-1 to TRBJ1-5; TCRdb's D call, TRBD1, is unchecked because there is no DNA. CDR3 length: 17 residues. Germline loops: CDR1 SQVTM, CDR2 ANQGSEA. CDR3 loop: CSVEEEWRRQNNQPQHF.

The rearrangement uses TRBV7-2 and TRBJ2-1; TCRdb indicates TRBD1, and absent DNA this call remains unverified. Germline V gene data show CDR1 as SGHTA and CDR2 as FQGNSA. The CDR3 covers 13 residues. The CDR3 loop reads CASSARVDNEQFF.

This clonotype registers medium-sized by frequency. J is TRBJ1-2 and V is TRBV12-3 or TRBV12-4. The CDR3 loop spans 13 amino acids. This CDR3 is CASGGGLGYGYTF.

The chain links TRBV6-5 to TRBJ2-7; the TCRdb D gene call, TRBD2, has no DNA to confirm it. The CDR3 consists of 15 residues. Germline V lookup: CDR1 MNHEY, CDR2 SVGAGI. CDR3 sequence: CASSSWSGGAYEQYF.

This clonotype is called large based on its frequency. V usage is TRBV5-1 and J usage is TRBJ1-6; TCRdb proposes TRBD1, but this gene call is untestable without DNA. There are 16 residues in the CDR3. Germline V gives CDR1 SGHRS, CDR2 YFSETQ. This CDR3 reads CASSSPTGVGNSPLHF.

Judged by frequency, this clonotype is medium-sized (0.01 to 0.1%). This sequence joins TRBV3-1 and TRBJ1-1. The CDR3 runs 11 residues. Germline V gene data show CDR1 as LGHDT and CDR2 as YNNKEL (reference sequence). Here the CDR3 reads CASSQSKEAFF.

This clonotype is medium-sized (0.01 to 0.1%) by frequency. V and J are TRBV20-1 and TRBJ2-7; TCRdb's D gene call, TRBD2, goes unchecked for lack of DNA. The CDR3 covers 14 residues. Germline V lookup: CDR1 DFQATT, CDR2 SNEGSKA (reference sequence). The CDR3: CSASGGTQGLGQYF.

The genes are TRBV19 and TRBJ1-2; TCRdb calls TRBD1, which cannot be checked without DNA. The CDR3 length is 14 residues. Germline CDR1 is LNHDA and CDR2 is SQIVND (reference sequence). CDR3 in amino acids: CASSTDRTNYGYTF.

This clonotype shows up as large (0.1 to 1%) by frequency. The chain carries TRBV5-1 and TRBJ2-5; there is no DNA to check the TCRdb D call of TRBD1. The CDR3 consists of 15 residues. Germline lookup yields CDR1 SGHRS and CDR2 YFSETQ. The CDR3 sequence is CASSLAGRGQETQYF.

This clonotype registers large by frequency. This chain links TRBV7-2 with TRBJ1-1; TCRdb returns TRBD1, unconfirmable since there is no DNA. This CDR3 has 14 residues. CDR1 is SGHTA and CDR2 is FQGNSA in the germline V gene. The CDR3 sequence: CASSLQGGNGEAFF.

V usage is TRBV24-1 and J usage is TRBJ1-1. The germline CDR1 and CDR2 sequences are KGHDR and SFDVKD. This CDR3 region has 14 residues. CDR3 loop: CAPVRHRYNTEAFF.

In terms of frequency, this clonotype is large (0.1 to 1%). J is TRBJ2-1 and V is TRBV7-2; as DNA is missing, the TRBD2 call by TCRdb cannot be tested. Per the germline V gene, CDR1 is SGHTA and CDR2 is FQGNSA. There are 13 residues in the CDR3. The CDR3 here is CASKTSGYNEQFF.

In terms of frequency, this clonotype is medium-sized. The chain recombines TRBV5-1 with TRBJ2-7; TCRdb proposes TRBD1, but this gene call is untestable without DNA. The CDR3 totals 13 residues. Germline values: CDR1 SGHRS, CDR2 YFSETQ. The CDR3 reads CASSFLQGYEQYF. Full variable domain (remainder filled in from reference TRBV5-1 and TRBJ2-7): KAGVTQTPRYLIKTRGQQVTLSCSPISGHRSVSWYQQTPGQGLQFLFEYFSETQRNKGNFPGRFSGRQFSNSRSEMNVSTLELGDSALYLCASSFLQGYEQYFGPGTRLTVT.

Its frequency marks this clonotype as large. This chain joins TRBV12-3 or TRBV12-4 and TRBJ1-5; with no DNA, the TCRdb D assignment of TRBD1 cannot be verified. The CDR3 is 16 residues long. The chain's CDR3 is CASSAISGTGNQPQHF.

The chain employs TRBV19 and TRBJ2-3; absent DNA, TCRdb's TRBD1 call cannot be checked. Germline CDR1 reads LNHDA; CDR2 reads SQIVND (reference sequence). This CDR3 spans 15 amino acids. Here the CDR3 reads CASSIGGTGVNTQYF.

This clonotype shows up as medium-sized by frequency. The rearrangement uses TRBV19 and TRBJ1-1; TCRdb's assignment of TRBD1 cannot be checked, as there is no DNA. Germline V gene sequence: CDR1 LNHDA, CDR2 SQIVND (reference sequence). The CDR3 extends over 16 amino acids. This CDR3 is CASRLGQSSMNTEAFF.

This clonotype is large (0.1 to 1%) by frequency. V and J are TRBV7-2 and TRBJ1-6; TCRdb gives TRBD1 as the D gene, but with no DNA this cannot be confirmed. CDR3 size: 13 residues. Germline values: CDR1 SGHTA, CDR2 FQGNSA. The CDR3 loop reads CASSAQGDSPLHF.

Considering frequency, this clonotype is large. J is TRBJ2-3 and V is TRBV18. CDR3 length: 13 residues. CDR1 and CDR2 from the germline V gene are KGHSH and LQKENI. CDR3 in amino acids: CASSPTSADTQYF.

By frequency, this clonotype registers medium-sized. The chain links TRBV12-3 or TRBV12-4 to TRBJ1-4; the D gene TCRdb calls, TRBD1, cannot be checked with no DNA. The CDR3 loop spans 14 amino acids. The CDR3 spells CASSSSGSIEKLFF.

This clonotype is deemed medium-sized by its frequency. CDR3 region: CALEFRGLSAFF. The chain uses TRBV30 and TRBJ1-1; the D call from TCRdb, TRBD1, cannot be confirmed without DNA. This CDR3 spans 12 amino acids. Per the germline V gene, CDR1 is GTSNPN and CDR2 is SVGIG (reference sequence).

This clonotype is labeled large based on frequency. The V and J genes are TRBV12-3 or TRBV12-4 and TRBJ1-3; TCRdb calls TRBD1, which cannot be checked without DNA. The CDR3 length is 15 residues. This chain's CDR3 is CASSLDPDHGNTIYF.

This clonotype is identified as medium-sized from frequency. This CDR3 is CASSLARTGRIHTQYF. The chain uses TRBV7-2 and TRBJ2-3; TCRdb proposes TRBD1, but this gene call is untestable without DNA. The CDR3 is 16 residues long. Germline V lookup: CDR1 SGHTA, CDR2 FQGNSA.